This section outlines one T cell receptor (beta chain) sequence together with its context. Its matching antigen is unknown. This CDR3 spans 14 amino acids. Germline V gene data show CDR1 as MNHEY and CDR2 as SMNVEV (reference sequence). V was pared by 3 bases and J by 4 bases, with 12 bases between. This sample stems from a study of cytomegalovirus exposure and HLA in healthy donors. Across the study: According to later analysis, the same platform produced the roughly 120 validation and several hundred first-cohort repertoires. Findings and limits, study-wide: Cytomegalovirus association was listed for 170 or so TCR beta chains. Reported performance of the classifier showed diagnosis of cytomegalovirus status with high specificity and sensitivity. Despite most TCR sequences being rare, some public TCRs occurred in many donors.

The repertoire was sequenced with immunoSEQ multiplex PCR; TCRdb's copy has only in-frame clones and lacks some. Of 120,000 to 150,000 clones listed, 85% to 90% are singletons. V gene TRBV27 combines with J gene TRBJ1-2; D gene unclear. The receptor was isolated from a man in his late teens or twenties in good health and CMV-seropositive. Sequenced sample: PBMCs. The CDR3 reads CASSFAGTSYGYTF. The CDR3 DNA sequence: TGTGCCAGCAGTTTTGCAGGAACCTCCTATGGCTACACCTTC.